These T cell receptor beta chains were read from a single sample in a study of vaccination and CD4 T cells after COVID-19. Which antigens these TCRs recognize remains unknown. One entry per CDR3 protein results from TCRdb running MiXCR on the PCR reads. The repertoire holds about 26,000 distinct CDR3 sequences, with roughly 52% as singletons. The material sequenced was CD4+ T cells from blood, cultured in vitro, taken before SARS-CoV-2 vaccination. The receptors were gathered from a human donor who received a COVID-19 vaccine. The CDR3 runs from the conserved cysteine through the conserved F or W. Each record gives: V gene, J gene, D gene, clone size, CDR3 DNA, CDR3 protein. The D gene is left open where the match is weak. Some rows have no size entry. The others give once, few or many, or a class for an expanded clone.

v_gene: TRBV20-1; j_gene: TRBJ2-4; d_gene: TRBD1; abundance: few; CDR3nt: TGCAGTGCGCCATTAGAGGGACAGAAAAACATTCAGTACTTC; CDR3aa: CSAPLEGQKNIQYF
v_gene: TRBV6-5; j_gene: TRBJ1-2; d_gene: TRBD1; abundance: few; CDR3nt: TGTGCCAGCAGTTACTCGACACAGGGGGTCGGTGGCTACACCTTC; CDR3aa: CASSYSTQGVGGYTF
v_gene: TRBV30; j_gene: TRBJ2-3; d_gene: NA; abundance: NA; CDR3nt: TGTGCCTGGAGTGCCGCCGGACGATCAGATACGCAGTATTTT; CDR3aa: CAWSAAGRSDTQYF
v_gene: TRBV15; j_gene: TRBJ2-3; d_gene: NA; abundance: NA; CDR3nt: TGTGCCACCCGGGGGACTGGGGGCCGGTGGTCTGATACGCAGTATTTT; CDR3aa: CATRGTGGRWSDTQYF
v_gene: TRBV7-9; j_gene: TRBJ2-3; d_gene: TRBD2; abundance: few; CDR3nt: TGTGCCAGCAGCCGCGGGAGCGGGGGTAGTACAGATACGCAGTATTTT; CDR3aa: CASSRGSGGSTDTQYF
v_gene: TRBV21-1; j_gene: TRBJ1-2; d_gene: NA; abundance: few; CDR3nt: TGTGCCAGCAGCAAATTCGAACGGAACTATGGCTACACCTTC; CDR3aa: CASSKFERNYGYTF
v_gene: TRBV7-2; j_gene: TRBJ1-6; d_gene: TRBD1; abundance: NA; CDR3nt: TGTGCCAGCAGCGCCTGGACATCAGGGGGTAATTCACCCCTCCACTTT; CDR3aa: CASSAWTSGGNSPLHF
v_gene: TRBV6-5; j_gene: TRBJ2-5; d_gene: NA; abundance: NA; CDR3nt: TGTGCCAGCAGTTACTCGAAAGTCCGGCCCGAGACCCAGTACTTC; CDR3aa: CASSYSKVRPETQYF
v_gene: TRBV12-3/TRBV12-4; j_gene: TRBJ1-1; d_gene: NA; abundance: NA; CDR3nt: TGTGCCAGCAGTTTACTAGGGGTAGGTGAAGCTTTCTTT; CDR3aa: CASSLLGVGEAFF
v_gene: TRBV5-1; j_gene: TRBJ1-1; d_gene: NA; abundance: NA; CDR3nt: TGCGCCAGCAGCCAAGGAAAGACGAATCCTGAAGCTTTCTTT; CDR3aa: CASSQGKTNPEAFF
v_gene: TRBV7-9; j_gene: TRBJ1-1; d_gene: NA; abundance: once; CDR3nt: TGTGCCAGCAGCCGGGGTCGGTATGGGCGAGGAATGAACACTGAAGCTTTCTTT; CDR3aa: CASSRGRYGRGMNTEAFF
v_gene: TRBV7-6; j_gene: TRBJ2-5; d_gene: NA; abundance: NA; CDR3nt: TGTGCCAGCACTGCTCTCGCCACGGCAGGGGAGGAGACCCAGTACTTC; CDR3aa: CASTALATAGEETQYF
v_gene: TRBV12-3/TRBV12-4; j_gene: TRBJ1-2; d_gene: TRBD1; abundance: few; CDR3nt: TGTGCCAGCAGGACAGGGCCCCACTATGGCTACACCTTC; CDR3aa: CASRTGPHYGYTF
v_gene: TRBV6-1; j_gene: TRBJ2-5; d_gene: TRBD2; abundance: NA; CDR3nt: TGTGCCAGCAGCATAATCAGACTAGCCCACTCGGAGACCCAGTACTTC; CDR3aa: CASSIIRLAHSETQYF
v_gene: TRBV7-9; j_gene: TRBJ1-1; d_gene: NA; abundance: few; CDR3nt: TGTGCCAGCAGCCTTACTAGGGGCTCGAACACTGAAGCTTTCTTT; CDR3aa: CASSLTRGSNTEAFF
v_gene: TRBV27; j_gene: TRBJ1-6; d_gene: NA; abundance: few; CDR3nt: TGTGCCAGCAGTTTCTCCAGGATAGATAATTCACCCCTCCACTTT; CDR3aa: CASSFSRIDNSPLHF
v_gene: TRBV29-1; j_gene: TRBJ2-2; d_gene: TRBD1; abundance: few; CDR3nt: TGCAGCGACGGGACAGGGGCCACCGGGGAGCTGTTTTTT; CDR3aa: CSDGTGATGELFF
v_gene: TRBV10-1; j_gene: TRBJ2-3; d_gene: NA; abundance: NA; CDR3nt: TGCGCCAGCAGGGGGAGCGCAGATACGCAGTATTTT; CDR3aa: CASRGSADTQYF
v_gene: TRBV27; j_gene: TRBJ2-7; d_gene: TRBD1; abundance: once; CDR3nt: TGTGCCAGCAGTTTATTCTCTATCGGGACAGGGTCCTACGAGCAGTACTTC; CDR3aa: CASSLFSIGTGSYEQYF
v_gene: TRBV10-3; j_gene: TRBJ1-2; d_gene: NA; abundance: NA; CDR3nt: TGTGCCATCAGTGAGGCCAGTGCGAAAGCTAACTATGGCTACACCTTC; CDR3aa: CAISEASAKANYGYTF
v_gene: TRBV30; j_gene: TRBJ1-2; d_gene: NA; abundance: few; CDR3nt: TGTGCCTGGAGCGTGGGACCGGGCTACACCTTC; CDR3aa: CAWSVGPGYTF
v_gene: TRBV30; j_gene: TRBJ2-7; d_gene: NA; abundance: NA; CDR3nt: TGTGCCTGGAGTGCTGGCTACGAGCAGTACTTC; CDR3aa: CAWSAGYEQYF
v_gene: TRBV5-4; j_gene: TRBJ2-5; d_gene: TRBD2; abundance: NA; CDR3nt: TGTGCCAGCAGCCCGGGACTATTTGGAGAAGAGACCCAGTACTTC; CDR3aa: CASSPGLFGEETQYF
v_gene: TRBV6-1; j_gene: TRBJ2-1; d_gene: NA; abundance: NA; CDR3nt: TGTGCCAGCAGGGGTGTCGAGGGGGGGTATTCCTACAATGAGCAGTTCTTC; CDR3aa: CASRGVEGGYSYNEQFF
v_gene: TRBV23-1; j_gene: TRBJ2-2; d_gene: NA; abundance: NA; CDR3nt: TGCGCCAGCACCCCTCCATTCCAGGGGGGTACCGGGGAGCTGTTTTTT; CDR3aa: CASTPPFQGGTGELFF
v_gene: TRBV6-1; j_gene: TRBJ2-7; d_gene: NA; abundance: NA; CDR3nt: TGTGCCAGCAGCCCCATCGGGAAGAGCTCCTACGAGCAGTACTTC; CDR3aa: CASSPIGKSSYEQYF
v_gene: TRBV30; j_gene: TRBJ2-7; d_gene: NA; abundance: NA; CDR3nt: TGTGCCTGGGCGGACGGCCCCTACGAGCAGTACTTC; CDR3aa: CAWADGPYEQYF
v_gene: TRBV20-1; j_gene: TRBJ1-1; d_gene: TRBD1; abundance: NA; CDR3nt: TGCGGTGCTAGTGGGGACAGGGTAACTAACACTGAAGCTTTCTTT; CDR3aa: CGASGDRVTNTEAFF
v_gene: TRBV5-4; j_gene: TRBJ1-1; d_gene: NA; abundance: few; CDR3nt: TGTGCCAGCAGCTTGGCCAGCCAGGGCGGCACTGAAGCTTTCTTT; CDR3aa: CASSLASQGGTEAFF
v_gene: TRBV19; j_gene: TRBJ1-2; d_gene: NA; abundance: NA; CDR3nt: TGTGCCAGTAGAAGTCTTGGGGCCTTAGGCTACACCTTC; CDR3aa: CASRSLGALGYTF
v_gene: TRBV18; j_gene: TRBJ2-7; d_gene: TRBD2; abundance: once; CDR3nt: TGTGCCAGCTCACCGCGACAAATAGCGGGCGGGGAACGGTCCTACGAGCAGTACTTC; CDR3aa: CASSPRQIAGGERSYEQYF
v_gene: TRBV20-1; j_gene: TRBJ2-4; d_gene: TRBD1; abundance: NA; CDR3nt: TGCAGTGCTAGGGACAGGGGAACCAAAAACATTCAGTACTTC; CDR3aa: CSARDRGTKNIQYF
v_gene: TRBV12-3/TRBV12-4; j_gene: TRBJ1-3; d_gene: NA; abundance: NA; CDR3nt: TGTGCCAGCAGTTTCCGCCTAAGCTCAGGAAACACCATATATTTT; CDR3aa: CASSFRLSSGNTIYF
v_gene: TRBV28; j_gene: TRBJ1-2; d_gene: NA; abundance: few; CDR3nt: TGTGCCAGCACCTCAGGGAGGAGATACTATGGCTACACCTTC; CDR3aa: CASTSGRRYYGYTF
v_gene: TRBV19; j_gene: TRBJ1-1; d_gene: NA; abundance: NA; CDR3nt: TGTGCCAGTAGTATGGACGGCAGGAGCACTGAAGCTTTCTTT; CDR3aa: CASSMDGRSTEAFF
v_gene: TRBV5-1; j_gene: TRBJ1-1; d_gene: NA; abundance: few; CDR3nt: TGCGCCAGCGGCTCCGGGACAATGAACACTGAAGCTTTCTTT; CDR3aa: CASGSGTMNTEAFF
v_gene: TRBV19; j_gene: TRBJ1-1; d_gene: NA; abundance: NA; CDR3nt: TGTGCCAGTAGTATGGGAGAGAACACTGAAGCTTTCTTT; CDR3aa: CASSMGENTEAFF
v_gene: TRBV4-1; j_gene: TRBJ1-5; d_gene: TRBD1; abundance: NA; CDR3nt: TGCGCCAGCAGCCAAATCCCCCTTGGGACAGGCGGGAATCAGCCCCAGCATTTT; CDR3aa: CASSQIPLGTGGNQPQHF
v_gene: TRBV27; j_gene: TRBJ1-3; d_gene: NA; abundance: few; CDR3nt: TGTGCCAGCAGACGCGGAAACACCATATATTTT; CDR3aa: CASRRGNTIYF
v_gene: TRBV10-1; j_gene: TRBJ2-7; d_gene: NA; abundance: NA; CDR3nt: TGCGCCAGCAGTGAGTCAGGCCGAGCCTACGAGCAGTACTTC; CDR3aa: CASSESGRAYEQYF
v_gene: TRBV19; j_gene: TRBJ1-3; d_gene: NA; abundance: NA; CDR3nt: TGTGCCAGTAGTTTTGGCCCTCAAAGCTCTGGAAACACCATATATTTT; CDR3aa: CASSFGPQSSGNTIYF
v_gene: TRBV7-8; j_gene: TRBJ1-1; d_gene: NA; abundance: NA; CDR3nt: TGTGCCAGCAGCTTAGCGCACGGGAACACTGAAGCTTTCTTT; CDR3aa: CASSLAHGNTEAFF
v_gene: TRBV18; j_gene: TRBJ2-3; d_gene: NA; abundance: NA; CDR3nt: TGTGCCAGCTCACCATTGTCACACGGGACAGATACGCAGTATTTT; CDR3aa: CASSPLSHGTDTQYF
v_gene: TRBV19; j_gene: TRBJ1-1; d_gene: NA; abundance: NA; CDR3nt: TGTGCCAGTAGATCACCGGGGAGCACTGAAGCTTTCTTT; CDR3aa: CASRSPGSTEAFF
v_gene: TRBV7-9; j_gene: TRBJ1-4; d_gene: NA; abundance: NA; CDR3nt: TGTGCCAGCAGCTTAAACGGGGGGGCAGCTAATGAAAAACTGTTTTTT; CDR3aa: CASSLNGGAANEKLFF
v_gene: TRBV3-1; j_gene: TRBJ1-1; d_gene: NA; abundance: NA; CDR3nt: TGTGCCAGCAGCCTAACGGGGGGGAACACTGAAGCTTTCTTT; CDR3aa: CASSLTGGNTEAFF
v_gene: TRBV7-2; j_gene: TRBJ2-3; d_gene: TRBD2; abundance: NA; CDR3nt: TGTGCCAGCAGCTTGAATACGGGGGGGGTTGATACGCAGTATTTT; CDR3aa: CASSLNTGGVDTQYF
v_gene: TRBV5-8; j_gene: TRBJ1-6; d_gene: TRBD1; abundance: NA; CDR3nt: TGTGCCAGCAGCAACGACCGGGGACAGGGGACGTCACCCCTCCACTTT; CDR3aa: CASSNDRGQGTSPLHF
v_gene: TRBV19; j_gene: TRBJ1-5; d_gene: TRBD1; abundance: few; CDR3nt: TGTGCCAGTAGTATGCCCGGACAGGGACTTCAGCCCCAGCATTTT; CDR3aa: CASSMPGQGLQPQHF
v_gene: TRBV6-5; j_gene: TRBJ2-5; d_gene: TRBD2; abundance: NA; CDR3nt: TGTGCCAGCAGTTACTCGGGTCTAGCGGGCGAGACCCAGTACTTC; CDR3aa: CASSYSGLAGETQYF
v_gene: TRBV7-9; j_gene: TRBJ2-3; d_gene: NA; abundance: NA; CDR3nt: TGTGCCAGCAGCCCCGGGACATATAGCACAGATACGCAGTATTTT; CDR3aa: CASSPGTYSTDTQYF
v_gene: TRBV18; j_gene: TRBJ1-5; d_gene: NA; abundance: NA; CDR3nt: TGTGCCAGCTCACCAGGACAAGATCAGCCCCAGCATTTT; CDR3aa: CASSPGQDQPQHF